These 32 T cell receptor beta chains originate from one sample sequenced in a study of shared clonotypes between healthy human individuals. This table comes from immunoSEQ multiplex PCR, and its TCRdb copy is limited to in-frame clones, with some not included. This sample has about 2.2 million clones, with 93% found just once. CD45RO-negative, CCR7-selected cells formed the naive CD8 fraction, which excluded terminally differentiated effector memory CD45RA+ cells. The sequencing input was naive CD8+ T cells from PBMCs. The receptors shown here come from a man aged 18 to 29 in good health. Some clones in this sample may be carry-over from other donors' samples.

As to this clone: At the DNA level, this CDR3 is encoded by other sequences in the same sample as well. The genes are TRBV9 and TRBJ1-2; D perhaps matches TRBD1 (5 bases). The CDR3 spans 13 residues. V was trimmed by 3 bases and J by 4 bases, leaving 10 bases between them. Germline-derived CDR1 and CDR2 are SGDLS and YYNGEE. The CDR3 reads CASSGGAGYGYTF. CDR3 in DNA: TGTGCCAGCAGCGGTGGGGCCGGCTATGGCTACACCTTC.

This clone was detected only once. The genes are TRBV13 and TRBJ2-1; 10 nucleotides agree with TRBD1. The CDR3 runs 15 residues. Germline values: CDR1 PRHDT, CDR2 FYEKMQ (reference sequence). The ends lost 6 bases at V and 2 bases at J; junction bases unmatched: 4. CDR3 region: CASRWTGGPYNEQFF. CDR3 nucleotides: TGTGCCAGCAGGTGGACAGGGGGACCCTACAATGAGCAGTTCTTC.

The chain uses TRBV11-2 and TRBJ2-7; TRBD1 matches at 9 bases. Germline assignment: CDR1 SGHAT and CDR2 FQNNGV. CDR3 length: 15 amino acids. With 1 base clipped from V and 3 bases from J, the junction kept 4 bases outside the gene matches. The chain's CDR3 is CASSLAPGQGYEQYF. CDR3 sequence (DNA): TGTGCCAGCAGCTTAGCCCCGGGACAGGGCTACGAGCAGTACTTC.

This clone was recorded only once. Other DNA sequences in this sample translate to the same CDR3. The J gene is TRBJ1-2, the V gene TRBV28; TRBD1 is a possible D gene (5 bases). The CDR3 has 14 residues. V lost 2 bases and J lost 8, with 15 bases in between. CDR1 and CDR2 from the germline V gene are MDHEN and SYDVKM. The chain's CDR3 is CASSLAGAGPGYTF. The CDR3 nucleotides read TGTGCCAGCAGTTTAGCCGGGGCAGGGCCCGGCTACACCTTC.

The chain links TRBV29-1 to TRBJ2-7; 8 bases align to TRBD1. CDR3 length: 13 residues. Germline CDR1 and CDR2: SQVTM and ANQGSEA. V shed 5 bases, J shed 2 bases, and the junction held 5 bases outside the gene matches. The CDR3 region is CSVRTGRAYEQYF. As DNA, the CDR3 is TGCAGCGTTCGGACAGGGCGGGCCTACGAGCAGTACTTC.

J is TRBJ2-7 and V is TRBV28, with 7 bases matching TRBD2. CDR3 length: 11 residues. J was trimmed by 13 bases and V by 3 bases; bases with no gene match: 6. The germline CDR1 and CDR2 sequences are MDHEN and SYDVKM. The CDR3 loop is CASSLAGESYF. The CDR3 bases are TGTGCCAGCAGTTTGGCGGGGGAGAGTTACTTC.

This sequence joins TRBV10-3 and TRBJ2-3; 15 positions match TRBD2. V trimming: 4 bases; J trimming: 2 bases; junction bases outside the gene matches: 7. This CDR3 has 18 amino acids. CDR1 ENHRY and CDR2 SYGVKD come from the germline V gene. In DNA, the CDR3 is TGTGCCATCAGTGCCTCCCGGACTAGCGGGAGGGCCACAGATACGCAGTATTTT. Translation gives CAISASRTSGRATDTQYF.

V and J are TRBV19 and TRBJ2-1, with 9 bases that match TRBD2. Germline V CDR1 and CDR2: LNHDA, SQIVND (reference sequence). Trimming removed 5 bases from V and 9 bases from J; junction bases left unmatched: 11. The CDR3 contains 15 residues. CDR3 coding DNA: TGTGCCAGTAGTTTAACTCTGGCGGGAGGGGGTGAGCAGTTCTTC. This sequence encodes CASSLTLAGGGEQFF.

This chain links TRBV7-7 with TRBJ2-5, with 11 bases aligning to TRBD2. The length of the CDR3 is 18 residues. Germline CDR1 is SSHAT and CDR2 is FNYEAQ (reference sequence). V lost 1 base, J lost 5 bases, and 12 bases stayed unmatched. CDR3 region: CASSLGASGRLDWETQYF. In DNA form, the CDR3 reads TGTGCCAGCAGCTTAGGGGCTAGCGGGAGGTTAGATTGGGAGACCCAGTACTTC.

The chain links TRBV30 to TRBJ2-5; 9 nucleotides line up with TRBD2. This CDR3 is 15 amino acids long. Germline V CDR1 and CDR2: GTSNPN, SVGIG (reference sequence). After removal of 7 bases from V and 5 bases from J, the junction contained 14 bases not matched to a gene. The CDR3: CALGRLAGVGETQYF. CDR3 sequence (DNA): TGTGCCTTGGGTCGGTTAGCGGGAGTTGGGGAGACCCAGTACTTC.

The CDR3 loop reads CASSEGRGVVEQYF. The CDR3 DNA reads as TGTGCCAGCAGTGAAGGCAGGGGAGTAGTCGAGCAGTACTTC. V and J are TRBV2 and TRBJ2-7; a weak D match, TRBD1 (6 bases). Trimming pared 1 base from V and 6 bases from J, leaving 13 bases between. The germline V gene encodes CDR1 SNHLY and CDR2 FYNNEI. CDR3 length: 14 residues.

This rearrangement joins TRBV30 to TRBJ2-7; D unclear. The germline CDR1 and CDR2 sequences are GTSNPN and SVGIG (reference sequence). The length of the CDR3 is 12 residues. V was shortened by 2 bases and J by 3 bases, with 8 bases between the two germline ends. CDR3 residues: CAWSYGFYEQYF. The CDR3, as DNA: TGTGCCTGGAGTTACGGATTCTACGAGCAGTACTTC.

The chain has TRBV7-9 and TRBJ2-6; 9 bases are a match to TRBD2. CDR3 length equals 18 residues. J was trimmed by 3 bases and V by 2 bases; bases with no gene match: 8. The V gene's germline CDR1 is SEHNR and CDR2 FQNEAQ (reference sequence). The CDR3 bases are TGTGCCAGCAGCTTACGGCGTAGCGGGAGTAGTGGGGCCAACGTCCTGACTTTC. This sequence encodes CASSLRRSGSSGANVLTF.

This chain connects TRBV15 to TRBJ2-6; D is possibly TRBD1 (5 bases). V was shortened by 8 bases and J by 2 bases, with 10 bases between the two germline ends. The CDR3 contains 14 residues. Germline V gives CDR1 LNHNV, CDR2 YYDKDF (reference sequence). The CDR3 here is CATSQGTGANVLTF. The CDR3 DNA follows: TGTGCCACCTCCCAGGGTACTGGGGCCAACGTCCTGACTTTC.

For this clone: Additional DNA sequences in this sample encode the identical CDR3. CDR3 region: CASSLGRTNTEAFF. The CDR3 DNA follows: TGTGCCAGCAGTTTAGGGCGGACGAACACTGAAGCTTTCTTT. V is TRBV27 and J is TRBJ1-1; D gene ambiguous. Deletions cut 2 bases from V and 1 base from J, with 8 bases between. Germline lookup yields CDR1 MNHEY and CDR2 SMNVEV (reference sequence). The CDR3 is 14 amino acids.

The chain employs TRBV18 and TRBJ2-1, with D uncertain. Germline-derived CDR1 and CDR2 are KGHSH and LQKENI. The CDR3 runs to 15 residues. The germline V and J ends were trimmed by 3 bases and 4 bases, with 13 bases remaining between them. CDR3 bases: TGTGCCAGCTCACCCGAACCTGCCTCATACAATGAGCAGTTCTTC. Translation: CASSPEPASYNEQFF.

The genes are TRBV7-2 and TRBJ2-7; TRBD2 agrees at 9 bases. V lost 2 bases to trimming and J lost 3 bases; unmatched junction nucleotides: 17. CDR3 size: 19 residues. Germline loops: CDR1 SGHTA, CDR2 FQGNSA. The CDR3 spells CASSLPRGPGTSFGYEQYF. DNA for the CDR3: TGTGCCAGCAGCTTACCGCGGGGCCCTGGGACTAGCTTTGGCTACGAGCAGTACTTC.

Remarks on this clone: The same CDR3 is also encoded by other DNA sequences in this sample. The rearrangement uses TRBV28 and TRBJ2-7; TRBD1 aligns across 7 bases. V lost 6 bases to trimming and J lost 2 bases; unmatched junction nucleotides: 7. Germline CDR1 reads MDHEN; CDR2 reads SYDVKM. There are 14 residues in the CDR3. This chain's CDR3 is CASSSTGFPYEQYF. CDR3 nucleotide sequence: TGTGCCAGCAGCTCGACAGGGTTTCCCTACGAGCAGTACTTC.

The V and J genes are TRBV11-3 and TRBJ2-1; TRBD2 might be the D (7 bases). The V gene's germline CDR1 is SGHNT and CDR2 YENEEA. The CDR3 runs 15 residues. With 5 bases removed from V and 8 bases from J, the gap between germline ends came to 19 bases. This CDR3 is CASSRVRGEGDEQFF. The CDR3 DNA reads as TGTGCCAGCAGCCGTGTACGCGGGGAGGGGGATGAGCAGTTCTTC.

V is TRBV27 and J is TRBJ2-7, with D hard to call. Trimming shortened V by 2 bases and J by 3 bases, and 8 bases separated the two germline ends. This CDR3 is 13 amino acids long. Germline values: CDR1 MNHEY, CDR2 SMNVEV (reference sequence). CDR3 amino acids: CASSLRVIYEQYF. The CDR3 nucleotides are TGTGCCAGCAGTTTAAGGGTTATCTACGAGCAGTACTTC.

The chain uses TRBV5-4 and TRBJ2-1, with 8 bases lining up with TRBD1. There are 14 residues in the CDR3. CDR1 is SGHNT and CDR2 is YYREEE in the germline V gene (reference sequence). Trimming took 3 bases from V and 8 from J; bases not matched to a gene: 7. The CDR3 DNA reads as TGTGCCAGCAGCTACCCGGGACAGGTTTATGAGCAGTTCTTC. This codes for CASSYPGQVYEQFF.

The chain carries TRBV12-5 and TRBJ2-3; D not resolved. Trimming shortened V by 6 bases and J by 3 bases, and 10 bases separated the two germline ends. Germline V gene lookup returns CDR1 LGHNT and CDR2 FRNRAP. This CDR3 has 13 amino acids. The CDR3 here is CASGASLTDTQYF. CDR3 DNA sequence: TGTGCTAGTGGCGCATCTTTGACAGATACGCAGTATTTT.

The sample holds one count of this clone. The chain joins TRBV5-4 to TRBJ1-2, with 10 positions matching TRBD1. The CDR3 is made up of 13 amino acids. J lost 6 bases, V lost 3 bases, and 2 bases had no gene match. The germline V gene has CDR1 SGHNT and CDR2 YYREEE (reference sequence). The CDR3 sequence is CASSWDRGDGYTF. In nucleotides, the CDR3 is TGTGCCAGCAGCTGGGACAGGGGTGATGGCTACACCTTC.

As regards this clone: Other DNA sequences in the sample encode the same CDR3. J is TRBJ1-5 and V is TRBV4-1, with D possibly TRBD1 on 6 matching bases. Per the germline V gene, CDR1 is MGHRA and CDR2 is YSYEKL. Trimming left V 4 bases short and J 4 bases short, with 11 bases between. CDR3 length: 14 residues. Here the CDR3 DNA reads TGCGCCAGCAGCCCGATAGGGGGAAATCAGCCCCAGCATTTT. This encodes CASSPIGGNQPQHF.

This CDR3 reads CASSVHRTSTDTQYF. The DNA of the CDR3 is TGTGCCAGCAGCGTTCACAGAACTAGCACAGATACGCAGTATTTT. The V call is TRBV9, the J call TRBJ2-3; D not certain. CDR1 and CDR2 (germline): SGDLS, YYNGEE. V was cut by 2 bases and J by 0 bases, with 10 bases left in between. This CDR3 comprises 15 residues.

Here the CDR3 reads CASSLLAGGPEQFF. The DNA of the CDR3 is TGTGCCAGCAGCCTCCTAGCGGGAGGGCCTGAGCAGTTCTTC. The rearrangement uses TRBV27 and TRBJ2-1; TRBD2 matches 12 bases. The CDR3 loop spans 14 amino acids. Germline CDR1 MNHEY, CDR2 SMNVEV (reference sequence). V lost 6 bases, J lost 9 bases, and 6 bases stayed unmatched.

The chain links TRBV7-9 to TRBJ2-5; D remains ambiguous. CDR1 and CDR2 from the germline V gene are SEHNR and FQNEAQ (reference sequence). This CDR3 region has 13 residues. Trimming cost V 7 bases and J 7 bases, with 16 bases left between them. This chain's CDR3 is CASIPSPGWTQYF. The CDR3 DNA is TGTGCCAGCATTCCAAGCCCCGGGTGGACCCAGTACTTC.

This chain joins TRBV5-5 and TRBJ2-7, with 12 bases matching TRBD2. The J segment lost 1 base and the V segment lost 0 bases, leaving 5 bases of the junction unmatched. Per germline, CDR1 SGHKS and CDR2 YYEKEE (reference sequence). The CDR3 is made up of 17 amino acids. The CDR3 DNA follows: TGTGCCAGCAGCTTGGAGGGACTAGCGGGTGCTTCCTACGAGCAGTACTTC. As protein: CASSLEGLAGASYEQYF.

The gene calls are TRBV27 and TRBJ1-2; D remains ambiguous. The CDR3 is 16 residues long. The V gene lost 3 bases and the J gene lost 4 bases, with 18 bases spanning the gap. Germline CDR1 reads MNHEY; CDR2 reads SMNVEV (reference sequence). For the CDR3, the DNA is TGTGCCAGCAGTTTGACCCCGACGGGTTTTATCTATGGCTACACCTTC. This gives the protein CASSLTPTGFIYGYTF.

V is TRBV30 and J is TRBJ1-2; D might be TRBD1 (6 bases). V lost 8 bases and J lost 3, with 16 bases in between. The length of the CDR3 is 13 residues. Germline CDR1 GTSNPN, CDR2 SVGIG (reference sequence). The CDR3 DNA follows: TGTGCCCATAGGGGGGTTGGGGACTATGGCTACACCTTC. Its translation: CAHRGVGDYGYTF.

Details on this clone: The sample holds other DNA sequences that translate to the same CDR3. This sequence joins TRBV27 and TRBJ2-4, with D perhaps TRBD1 or TRBD2 (5 bases each). Germline V gene data show CDR1 as MNHEY and CDR2 as SMNVEV (reference sequence). The CDR3 loop spans 16 amino acids. With 0 bases removed from V and 4 bases from J, the gap between germline ends came to 13 bases. The CDR3 sequence is CASSLSAGTGKNIQYF. CDR3 DNA sequence: TGTGCCAGCAGTTTATCAGCCGGGACGGGGAAAAACATTCAGTACTTC.

This clone was seen just once. The chain employs TRBV21-1 and TRBJ2-3; the tabulated D call, TRBD2, remains unverified against the DNA. TRBV21-1 is designated a pseudogene. The CDR3 extends over 16 amino acids. The CDR3 nucleotides are TGTGCCAGCCCCACTCTACTAGCGGGAGTAAGGGATACGCAGTATTTT. Protein: CASPTLLAGVRDTQYF.